This T cell receptor (beta chain) was identified during a study of blood T cell repertoires in COVID-19. Germline values: CDR1 SNHLY, CDR2 FYNNEI. The CDR3 contains 14 residues. Trimming at V came to 5 bases and at J to 3 bases, leaving 5 bases not matched to a gene. Profiling relied on immunoSEQ multiplex PCR, and the TCRdb table lists in-frame clones only, not all of them. The profile shows hundreds of thousands of clones, approximately 86% of them singletons. Membership in each cohort depended on participant-reported clinical history. Donors of Cohort 3 who recovered were those that had two negative PCRs, clearance, or symptom resolution.

The sequence derives from a woman aged 45-65 years who had recovered from COVID-19. Material: PBMCs or T cells enriched from blood (not recorded which). V gene TRBV2 combines with J gene TRBJ2-3; TRBD1 agrees at 7 bases. The CDR3 DNA is TGTGCCAGCAGTTCCCTGACAGGGACAGATACGCAGTATTTT. Its translation: CASSSLTGTDTQYF.